What follows are 18 T cell receptor beta chains derived from one specimen sequenced in a study of blood T cell repertoires in COVID-19. Clones were read by immunoSEQ multiplex PCR, and TCRdb kept only the in-frame ones, dropping some. The sample has roughly 54,000 clones, more than 70% seen once. Sample: peripheral blood. The source of these receptors is a woman in her fifties or sixties with acute or convalescent COVID-19.

The J gene is TRBJ2-1, the V gene TRBV11-1; 7 bases line up with TRBD1. Germline-derived CDR1 and CDR2 are SGHAT and FQDESV (reference sequence). The CDR3 consists of 15 residues. J gave up 9 bases and V 1 base, and 9 bases lay outside the gene matches. CDR3 in amino acids: CASSLGGGRGSEQFF. The CDR3 DNA reads as TGTGCCAGCAGCTTAGGAGGGGGCAGGGGGAGTGAGCAGTTCTTC.

This rearrangement joins TRBV14 to TRBJ2-1; D possibly corresponds to TRBD1 (6 bases). CDR3 length equals 14 residues. V was shortened by 4 bases and J by 8 bases, with 15 bases between the two germline ends. The germline V gene encodes CDR1 SGHDN and CDR2 FVKESK. CDR3 DNA: TGTGCCAGCAGCCGGGTGGGGGCCGGCGATGAGCAGTTCTTC. Translated, it gives CASSRVGAGDEQFF.

The gene calls are TRBV10-3 and TRBJ1-4, with 7 bases aligning to TRBD1. This CDR3 comprises 13 residues. J gave up 5 bases and V 10 bases, and 7 bases lay outside the gene matches. Germline CDR1 is ENHRY and CDR2 is SYGVKD. The CDR3 sequence: CATRDRENEKLFF. The CDR3 DNA follows: TGTGCCACCCGAGACAGGGAAAATGAAAAACTGTTTTTT.

The rearrangement uses TRBV4-2 and TRBJ1-2, with 9 bases matching TRBD1. After removal of 0 bases from V and 5 bases from J, the junction contained 10 bases not matched to a gene. The CDR3 length is 17 residues. Germline CDR1 reads LGHNA; CDR2 reads YNFKEQ. The CDR3 bases are TGTGCCAGCAGCCAAGATGGCTCGGACAGGGGAGGGTATGGCTACACCTTC. This translates into CASSQDGSDRGGYGYTF.

CDR3 DNA: TGCAGCTCGTCGGGGACAATGGGAGATACGCAGTATTTT. It codes for CSSSGTMGDTQYF. The rearrangement links TRBV29-1 to TRBJ2-3; D might be TRBD1 (6 bases). There are 13 residues in the CDR3. Germline CDR1 and CDR2: SQVTM and ANQGSEA. V was trimmed by 8 bases and J by 5 bases, leaving 17 bases between them.

Only one count was recorded for this clone. This chain connects TRBV29-1 to TRBJ2-5; D not resolved. Germline CDR1 reads SQVTM; CDR2 reads ANQGSEA. V lost 7 bases, J lost 5 bases, and 8 bases lay in between. CDR3 length: 10 amino acids. The CDR3 nucleotides are TGCAGCGGAGCCTTGGAGACCCAGTACTTC. Translated: CSGALETQYF. Drawing the rest from reference TRBV29-1 and TRBJ2-5, the complete variable domain is SAVISQKPSRDICQRGTSLTIQCQVDSQVTMMFWYRQQPGQSLTLIATANQGSEATYESGFVIDKFPISRPNLTFSTLTVSNMSPEDSSIYLCSGALETQYFGPGTRLLVL.

This clone was observed a handful of times. This sequence joins TRBV6-5 and TRBJ1-2; 10 nucleotides align to TRBD1. Looked up from germline, CDR1 is MNHEY and CDR2 is SVGAGI. There are 12 residues in the CDR3. The chain's CDR3 is CAAGQGVRGYTF. CDR3 nucleotide sequence: TGTGCAGCCGGACAGGGGGTACGGGGCTACACCTTC.

This rearrangement joins TRBV6-5 to TRBJ1-1; D unresolved. Trimming pared 7 bases from V and 3 bases from J, leaving 18 bases between. There are 15 residues in the CDR3. Germline V CDR1 and CDR2: MNHEY, SVGAGI. CDR3 protein: CASNLIPRFYTEAFF. CDR3 in DNA: TGTGCCAGCAACCTGATCCCGAGGTTTTACACTGAAGCTTTCTTT.

The CDR3 loop reads CASSSGTPNEKLFF. The CDR3, as DNA: TGTGCCAGTAGTTCGGGGACACCAAATGAAAAACTGTTTTTT. The chain couples TRBV19 to TRBJ1-4, with D possibly matching TRBD1 (6 bases). Germline lookup yields CDR1 LNHDA and CDR2 SQIVND (reference sequence). Trimming removed 5 bases at V and 5 bases at J, with 12 bases between. This CDR3 spans 14 amino acids.

This CDR3 reads CASSQDSGWQISTDTQYF. The CDR3 nucleotides are TGTGCCAGCAGCCAAGATAGCGGTTGGCAAATTAGCACAGATACGCAGTATTTT. The chain combines TRBV3-1 (or the pseudogene TRBV3-2) with TRBJ2-3; the D gene is possibly TRBD2 (6 bases). The CDR3 is made up of 18 amino acids. V gave up 0 bases and J gave up 0 bases, with 16 bases separating them. CDR1 is LGHDT and CDR2 is YNNKEL in the germline V gene (reference sequence).

The V and J genes are TRBV6-6 and TRBJ1-2, with TRBD1 as a possible D gene (5 bases). The germline V and J ends were trimmed by 2 bases and 9 bases, with 10 bases remaining between them. Germline V gene lookup returns CDR1 MNHNY and CDR2 SVGAGI (reference sequence). This CDR3 is built from 12 residues. The CDR3 spells CASSYGRDSYTF. In DNA form, the CDR3 reads TGTGCCAGCAGTTACGGCAGGGATAGCTACACCTTC.

The chain recombines TRBV7-2 with TRBJ2-1; 11 nucleotides agree with TRBD2. Germline V CDR1 and CDR2: SGHTA, FQGNSA. With V trimmed by 3 bases and J by 9 bases, 1 base remained unmatched. CDR3 length: 13 amino acids. The CDR3 DNA reads TGTGCCAGCAGCTTCGGACTAGCGGGTGAGCAGTTCTTC. Its translation: CASSFGLAGEQFF. Filled out from reference TRBV7-2 and TRBJ2-1, the complete variable domain reads GAGVSQSPSNKVTEKGKDVELRCDPISGHTALYWYRQSLGQGLEFLIYFQGNSAPDKSGLPSDRFSAERTGGSVSTLTIQRTQQEDSAVYLCASSFGLAGEQFFGPGTRLTVL.

The gene calls are TRBV19 and TRBJ1-1; the match to TRBD1 covers 7 bases. Unmatched junction bases numbered 12, after V lost 6 bases and J lost 2 bases. There are 16 residues in the CDR3. Germline assignment: CDR1 LNHDA and CDR2 SQIVND (reference sequence). The CDR3 region has the DNA TGTGCCAGTAGGAGCCCGCCGGGACAGAACAACACTGAAGCTTTCTTT. Translating it yields CASRSPPGQNNTEAFF.

This clone appeared once. The chain has TRBV12-5 and TRBJ1-5; a weak D match, TRBD1 (5 bases). Germline-derived CDR1 and CDR2 are LGHNT and FRNRAP. The germline V and J ends were trimmed by 1 base and 8 bases, with 27 bases remaining between them. The CDR3 is 19 amino acids. Here the CDR3 DNA reads TGTGCTAGTGGTTTGGCGCCCCGGGGGGGGGAGGGTGTAGTAAAGCCCCAGCATTTT. It encodes CASGLAPRGGEGVVKPQHF.

This chain joins TRBV6-5 and TRBJ1-4; a possible D gene is TRBD1 (6 bases). V lost 5 bases and J lost 11, with 21 bases in between. Germline assignment: CDR1 MNHEY and CDR2 SVGAGI. The CDR3 has 15 residues. The CDR3 DNA is TGTGCCAGCAGTCCTACAGGGCAGCTTAGTGTTAAACTGTTTTTT. Translating gives CASSPTGQLSVKLFF.

The rearrangement links TRBV7-9 to TRBJ1-2; D gene uncertain. The CDR3 sequence is 13 residues long. V lost 5 bases and J lost 1, with 8 bases in between. The germline CDR1 and CDR2 sequences are SEHNR and FQNEAQ (reference sequence). The CDR3 DNA follows: TGTGCCAGCAGCCCGAGAGTTAACTATGGCTACACCTTC. It encodes CASSPRVNYGYTF.

This clone was seen a single time. This chain links TRBV5-1 with TRBJ2-7; D unresolved. V was trimmed by 0 bases and J by 5 bases, leaving 9 bases between them. Germline-derived CDR1 and CDR2 are SGHRS and YFSETQ. The CDR3 length is 13 residues. The CDR3 is CASSLASFHEQYF. For the CDR3, the DNA is TGCGCCAGCAGCTTGGCTAGTTTCCACGAGCAGTACTTC.

V is TRBV4-1 and J is TRBJ2-1, with 10 nucleotides matching TRBD2. This CDR3 comprises 15 residues. The V and J ends lost 4 bases and 4 bases, in that order; junction bases with no gene match: 4. Germline assignment: CDR1 MGHRA and CDR2 YSYEKL. The CDR3 protein is CASSPGLAVYNEQFF. CDR3 in DNA: TGCGCCAGCAGCCCCGGACTAGCGGTGTACAATGAGCAGTTCTTC.